Below, one T cell receptor beta chain is given with its context. The V and J ends lost 4 bases and 2 bases, in that order; junction bases with no gene match: 10. Per the germline V gene, CDR1 is SGHVS and CDR2 is FQNEAQ. This CDR3 has 16 amino acids. These data come from a study of somatic mutations in cytotoxic T cells in rheumatoid arthritis. Using immunoSEQ multiplex PCR, the repertoire was profiled, and TCRdb retains in-frame clones only, with some absent. This table holds approximately 3,200 clones, 84% found once. The V and J genes are TRBV7-8 and TRBJ2-7, with 8 bases identical to TRBD1. The source is a man between 35 and 55 years old with rheumatoid arthritis. The specimen was CD8+ T cells sorted from blood. CDR3 in amino acids: CASSSEAGQGAYEQYF. The CDR3 DNA reads TGTGCCAGCAGCTCGGAAGCTGGACAGGGAGCCTACGAGCAGTACTTC.